This section outlines one T cell receptor (beta chain) sequence together with its context. These data originate in a study of cytomegalovirus exposure and HLA in healthy donors. PCR amplification relied on 60 Vbeta primers (plus 13 Jbeta primers). The data were produced by immunoSEQ multiplex PCR, yet TCRdb's version contains in-frame clones alone and is incomplete. This table holds 200,000 or so clones, about three quarters found once. The source is a woman aged 25 to 39 in good health and CMV-seropositive. The sample consisted of PBMCs.

In DNA form, the CDR3 reads TGTGCCAGCAGTGAATTTCGGAAAACGGGTTCACCCCTCCACTTT. It translates to CASSEFRKTGSPLHF. This chain uses TRBV25-1 with TRBJ1-6; D uncertain. CDR3 length: 15 amino acids. CDR1 and CDR2 (germline): MGHDK, SYGVNS. The V end lost 1 base, the J end lost 9 bases, and 13 bases lay between the germline ends.